This T cell receptor beta chain was profiled in a study of T cells in localized non-small cell lung cancer. The study's findings and limits: Prolonged overall survival went with higher T cell density in the blood. Heterogeneity is still possible, as just one tumor region was sequenced. The greatest T cell clonality was found in uninvolved adjacent lung (higher than in tumor).

The germline V gene has CDR1 MNHEY and CDR2 SMNVEV (reference sequence). The CDR3 extends over 13 amino acids. V was pared by 9 bases and J by 0 bases, with 9 bases between. This clone was observed once. The antigen remains unidentified. Sequenced by immunoSEQ multiplex PCR; TCRdb stores in-frame clones only, minus some. The data contain 20,000 to 30,000 clones, 80% to 95% of them singletons. The receptor was derived from a female donor over 55 with stage II squamous cell lung carcinoma. This chain joins TRBV27 and TRBJ2-1, with D uncertain. The sequenced sample was peripheral blood, obtained before any cancer treatment. The DNA of the CDR3 is TGTGCCAGTCGGAGAGACTCCTACAATGAGCAGTTCTTC. Its translation is CASRRDSYNEQFF.